This T cell receptor beta chain comes out of a study of PD-L1 blockade in urothelial cancer. Study background: Patients arrived having already received 0 to 3 prior chemotherapy regimens.

This sample's time point: pretreatment peripheral blood. The cohort comprised individuals with locally advanced or metastatic urothelial carcinoma. Anywhere from 1 to 8 samples came from each patient, spanning pretreatment and on-treatment. CDR3 size: 17 residues. Germline V gene data show CDR1 as SEHNR and CDR2 as FQNEAQ (reference sequence). With 5 bases clipped from V and 6 bases from J, the junction kept 14 bases outside the gene matches. Each PCR contained spiked-in synthetic TCR analog templates. TCRdb keeps only in-frame clones here, not all; method: immunoSEQ multiplex PCR. This sample has roughly 38,000 clones, with 75% to 85% found just once. This clone appeared a single time.

The sequencing here drew on PBMCs, taken around atezolizumab (anti-PD-L1) treatment. The chain recombines TRBV7-9 with TRBJ2-1, with 9 bases that match TRBD2. The clonotype comes from a man aged 55 to 70 with urothelial cancer. CDR3 sequence: CASSPMLLASGVNEQFF. The CDR3 bases are TGTGCCAGCAGCCCCATGCTACTCGCTAGCGGGGTCAATGAGCAGTTCTTC.